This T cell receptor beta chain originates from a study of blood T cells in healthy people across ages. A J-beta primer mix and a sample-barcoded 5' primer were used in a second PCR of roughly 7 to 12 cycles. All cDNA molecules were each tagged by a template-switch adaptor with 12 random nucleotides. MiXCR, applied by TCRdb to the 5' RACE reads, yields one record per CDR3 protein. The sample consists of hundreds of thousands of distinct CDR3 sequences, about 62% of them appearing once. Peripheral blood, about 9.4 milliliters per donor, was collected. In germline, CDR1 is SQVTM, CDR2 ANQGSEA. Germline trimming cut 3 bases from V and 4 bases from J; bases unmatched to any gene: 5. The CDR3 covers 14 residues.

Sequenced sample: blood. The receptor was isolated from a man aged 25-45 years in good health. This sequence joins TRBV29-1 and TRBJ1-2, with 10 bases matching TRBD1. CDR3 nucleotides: TGCAGCGTTGAGGATCGGGACAGGGGCTATGGCTACACCTTC. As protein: CSVEDRDRGYGYTF.